The sequence of this T cell receptor (beta chain) was determined in a study of OX40 agonist ivuxolimab in advanced cancers. At the level of the study: Intravenous ivuxolimab at 0.01 to 10 mg/kg was given to patients every 2 weeks. Prior therapy, whether anti-PD-1, anti-PD-L1 or anti-CTLA-4, was allowed, and roughly 40% had some.

The V gene's germline CDR1 is SGHRS and CDR2 YFSETQ. This CDR3 has 14 amino acids. Trimming removed 2 bases from V and 5 bases from J; junction bases left unmatched: 4. The assay was immunoSEQ multiplex PCR, and TCRdb's table has in-frame clones only and misses some. The sample contains roughly 67,000 clones, nearly 90% of which appear only once. It was autoimmune disease history or systemic immunosuppression that excluded patients. The starting material was CD4+ or CD8+ T cells sorted from blood, obtained in a trial of the OX40 agonist ivuxolimab. V usage is TRBV5-1 and J usage is TRBJ2-5, with 9 bases lining up with TRBD2. This clonotype was sampled from an adult with an advanced solid tumor such as melanoma, head and neck, liver or kidney cancer. The chain's CDR3 is CASSFAGGLETQYF. CDR3 sequence (DNA): TGCGCCAGCAGCTTTGCGGGAGGGTTGGAGACCCAGTACTTC.